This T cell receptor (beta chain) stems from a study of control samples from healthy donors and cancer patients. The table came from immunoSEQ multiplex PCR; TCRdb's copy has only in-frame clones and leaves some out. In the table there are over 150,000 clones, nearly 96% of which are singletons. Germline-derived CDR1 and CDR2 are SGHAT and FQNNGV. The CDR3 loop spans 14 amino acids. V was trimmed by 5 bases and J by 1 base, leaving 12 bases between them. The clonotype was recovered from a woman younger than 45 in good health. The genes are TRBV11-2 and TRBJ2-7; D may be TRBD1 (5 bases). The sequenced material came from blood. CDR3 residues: CASSRQTVSYEQYF. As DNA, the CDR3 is TGTGCCAGCAGCCGCCAGACAGTTTCCTACGAGCAGTACTTC.